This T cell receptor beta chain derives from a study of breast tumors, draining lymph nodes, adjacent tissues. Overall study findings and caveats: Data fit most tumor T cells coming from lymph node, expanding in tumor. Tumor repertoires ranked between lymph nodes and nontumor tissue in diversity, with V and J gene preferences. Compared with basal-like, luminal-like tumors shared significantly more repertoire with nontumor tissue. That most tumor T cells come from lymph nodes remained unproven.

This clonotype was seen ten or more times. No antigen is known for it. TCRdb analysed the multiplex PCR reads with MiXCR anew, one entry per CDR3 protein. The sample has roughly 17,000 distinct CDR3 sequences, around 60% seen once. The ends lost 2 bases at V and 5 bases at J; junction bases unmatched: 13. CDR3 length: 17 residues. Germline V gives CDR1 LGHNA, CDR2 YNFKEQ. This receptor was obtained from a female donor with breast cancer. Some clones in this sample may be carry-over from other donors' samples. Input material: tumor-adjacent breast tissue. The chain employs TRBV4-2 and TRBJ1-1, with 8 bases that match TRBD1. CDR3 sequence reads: CASSQLSGGRGLTEAFF. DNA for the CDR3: TGTGCCAGCAGCCAACTCTCCGGGGGCAGGGGGCTGACTGAAGCTTTCTTT.